Listed below are T cell receptor beta chains from one sample, sequenced in a study of cytomegalovirus exposure and HLA in healthy donors. The table came from immunoSEQ multiplex PCR; TCRdb's copy has only in-frame clones and leaves some out. The sample has about 56,000 clones; 80% to 95% are singletons. Sequencing input: PBMCs. These receptors originate from a woman between 18 and 29 years old in good health and CMV-seronegative. Both conserved end residues are trimmed from each CDR3.

>TRBV9|12
ASSVVGHTGELF
>TRBV5-1|14
ASSPRTGGFTQPQH
>TRBV19|15
ASSRTSGGAGLNEQF
>TRBV2|9
ASSDRYEQY
>TRBV9|11
ASSPRQNTEAF
>TRBV6-1|13
ASSEGQGTATEAF
>TRBV5-6|11
ASSLSGVTEAF
>TRBV6-6|12
ASSSSKGATEAF
>TRBV4-2|11
ASSPSAVYEQY
>TRBV5-1|12
ASYNGRAEETQY
>TRBV5-4|14
ASSSRGGRFTGELF
>TRBV11-2|15
ASSSPWDREAKNIQY
>TRBV27|15
ASSLAHRGIAKNIQY
>TRBV10-3|11
AISESQFYEQY
>TRBV4-3|16
ASSPGIGGSGRYNEQF
>TRBV4-1|10
ASSQGRPEAF
>TRBV11-2|13
ASSSLAGKYNEQF
>TRBV7-9|12
ASSTAGTYNEQF
>TRBV30|13
AWSVGQGLVNEQF
>TRBV27|13
ASRQGLAGYWEQF
>TRBV14|13
ASSQERRTQETQY
>TRBV9|14
ASSVEAGQGGTEAF
>TRBV29-1|11
SVDDRAGNTIY
>TRBV7-8|13
ASADRGRLEETQY
>TRBV5-5|10
ASRSVENEQY
>TRBV2|12
ASTGVGYTDTQY
>TRBV11-3|12
ASSDRTGGEEAF
>TRBV11-2|13
ASSLDGRGEDTQY
>TRBV7-2|14
ASSYAPRGSYNEQF
>TRBV18|13
ASSPGANSYNEQF
>TRBV18|12
ASSPPWDSYEQY
>TRBV7-9|12
ASSSETGGRGYT
>TRBV10-3|11
AISESWGEEAF
>TRBV5-1|14
ASSPTAGAGGNEQF
>TRBV18|13
ASSPGLAGQETQY
>TRBV21-1|14
ASSTTLWMAGGKLF
>TRBV11-3|16
ASSFVSGSTTNTGELF
>TRBV19|14
ASSTFRDRGINEQF
>TRBV14|12
ASSHTGLDTEAF
>TRBV6-6|14
ASSITSGGRVDTQY
>TRBV7-8|13
ASSLGGDRNTEAF
>TRBV27|11
ASSPSTVHEQF
>TRBV7-2|14
ASSLGTGVNTGELF
>TRBV11-2|12
ASIQSRGGYGYT
>TRBV9|13
ASSPYSGRTDTQY
>TRBV5-1|15
ASSPPAAGQGTDTQY